Described below is a single T cell receptor beta chain sequence and its context. This specimen comes from a study of blood T cell repertoires in COVID-19. Study details: In each case, the material was cDNA or gDNA derived from T cells, B-cell-depleted T cells, or PBMCs.

Original processing methods: Nucleated cell counts were estimated from reference gene primer amplification. Using immunoSEQ multiplex PCR, the repertoire was profiled, and TCRdb retains in-frame clones only, with some absent. V and J calls and clone size are copied from that table; D and trimming were computed from the DNA. The table includes approximately 100,000 clones, approximately 86% detected once. V lost 1 base and J 4 bases, leaving 8 bases between the germline ends. The CDR3 is 13 residues long. Germline V CDR1 and CDR2: GTSNPN, SVGIG (reference sequence). V is TRBV30 and J is TRBJ1-5, with D possibly matching TRBD1 (5 bases). The receptor's source is an older man with active or convalescent COVID-19. The source material was peripheral blood. CDR3 sequence (DNA): TGTGCCTGGAGTGGGGCAGGGAATCAGCCCCAGCATTTT. Translation: CAWSGAGNQPQHF.